Below are 5 T cell receptor beta chains sequenced from a single sample in a study of blood T cell repertoires in COVID-19. The method was immunoSEQ multiplex PCR; TCRdb's version includes in-frame clones alone and lacks a portion of them. The sample lists fewer than 300,000 clones; roughly 91% were seen once. The sequencing input was peripheral blood. The receptors were gathered from a woman in her thirties or forties who had recovered from COVID-19.

V gene TRBV7-2 combines with J gene TRBJ2-7, with TRBD2 matching 13 bases. Germline CDR1 is SGHTA and CDR2 is FQGNSA. The trim removed 7 bases at V and 4 bases at J, leaving 7 bases unmatched. There are 15 residues in the CDR3. CDR3 amino acids: CASTPGLAGVYEQYF. The CDR3 DNA follows: TGTGCCAGCACCCCCGGACTAGCGGGAGTTTACGAGCAGTACTTC.

The chain employs TRBV9 and TRBJ1-1, with unresolved D. Germline V lookup: CDR1 SGDLS, CDR2 YYNGEE. V shed 3 bases and J shed 1 base, with 16 bases lying between them. The CDR3 is made up of 16 amino acids. The CDR3 nucleotides read TGTGCCAGCAGCGACCATCCGAGGGCGGGGAACACTGAAGCTTTCTTT. Its protein is CASSDHPRAGNTEAFF. Full variable domain (rest looked up from reference TRBV9 and TRBJ1-1): DSGVTQTPKHLITATGQRVTLRCSPRSGDLSVYWYQQSLDQGLQFLIQYYNGEERAKGNILERFSAQQFPDLHSELNLSSLELGDSALYFCASSDHPRAGNTEAFFGQGTRLTVV.

V gene TRBV18 combines with J gene TRBJ2-1, with 14 positions matching TRBD2. Germline CDR1 and CDR2: KGHSH and LQKENI. Trimming removed 5 bases from V and 0 bases from J; junction bases left unmatched: 3. The CDR3 extends over 17 amino acids. The CDR3 spells CASSAGTSGSSYNEQFF. The DNA of the CDR3 is TGTGCCAGCTCAGCCGGGACTAGCGGGAGCTCCTACAATGAGCAGTTCTTC.

This clone was seen just once. The rearrangement joins TRBV5-4 to TRBJ2-1; 11 bases fit TRBD2. There are 14 residues in the CDR3. Germline loops: CDR1 SGHNT, CDR2 YYREEE (reference sequence). V was clipped by 6 bases and J by 9 bases; unmatched bases: 8. The CDR3 reads CASTPGLAGGEQFF. Written as DNA, the CDR3 is TGTGCCAGCACCCCGGGGCTAGCGGGGGGTGAGCAGTTCTTC.

The chain couples TRBV3-1 (or the pseudogene TRBV3-2) to TRBJ1-2, with TRBD1 matching over 9 bases. Germline CDR1 reads LGHDT; CDR2 reads YNNKEL (reference sequence). The length of the CDR3 is 15 residues. The V segment lost 4 bases and the J segment 3 bases; nucleotides outside the gene matches: 6. As DNA, the CDR3 is TGTGCCAGCAGCCCCCCGGGACAGGGATACTATGGCTACACCTTC. Its translation is CASSPPGQGYYGYTF.